Below are 23 T cell receptor beta chains sequenced from a single sample in a study of metastatic and nonmetastatic thyroid tumors. All patients were untreated before thyroid surgery. TCRdb re-called clones from the PCR reads using MiXCR. The sample has tens of thousands of clones, under 25% seen once; the top ten hold roughly 15%. The sequencing sample was made of blood. These receptors were obtained from a female donor with papillary thyroid cancer or a benign thyroid nodule (not recorded which). Some clones in this sample may be carry-over from other donors' samples.

V and J are TRBV20-1 and TRBJ2-7, with 8 positions matching TRBD2. The J segment lost 0 bases and the V segment lost 7 bases, leaving 8 bases of the junction unmatched. Germline V gene data show CDR1 as DFQATT and CDR2 as SNEGSKA (reference sequence). The CDR3 sequence is 14 residues long. CDR3 DNA sequence: TGCAGTGATTATAGCGGGATGAGCTCCTACGAGCAGTACTTC. It encodes CSDYSGMSSYEQYF.

This clone was seen a few times. This could be a read error, since a much larger clone is one nucleotide away. Other nucleotide sequences in the sample specify the same CDR3. The chain uses TRBV12-3 or TRBV12-4 and TRBJ2-5; D is unresolved. Trimming cost V 6 bases and J 1 base, with 15 bases left between them. The CDR3 runs to 15 residues. The CDR3 protein is CASRPGPGAQETQYF. As DNA, the CDR3 is TGTGCCAGCAGACCGGGTCCCGGAGCCCAAGAGACCCAGTACTTC.

The rearrangement links TRBV29-1 to TRBJ2-1, with D possibly being TRBD1 (5 bases). This CDR3 comprises 10 residues. Between the trimmed V and J ends, which lost 8 bases and 10 bases, there was a span of 12 bases. Germline V lookup: CDR1 SQVTM, CDR2 ANQGSEA. CDR3 sequence reads: CSWYYREQFF. CDR3 DNA: TGCAGCTGGTATTACAGGGAGCAGTTCTTC.

This clone showed up just a few times. The chain recombines TRBV12-3 or TRBV12-4 with TRBJ2-5; D might be TRBD1 (5 bases). The CDR3 totals 16 residues. Trimming left V 5 bases short and J 0 bases short, with 16 bases between. The CDR3 coding sequence is TGTGCCAGCAGTCCCCCCAGGGTAGCTTACCAAGAGACCCAGTACTTC. This sequence encodes CASSPPRVAYQETQYF.

This chain connects TRBV6-2 or TRBV6-3 to TRBJ2-7; 8 bases fit TRBD1. Per germline, CDR1 MNHEY and CDR2 SVGEGT. CDR3 length equals 14 residues. With V trimmed by 3 bases and J by 2 bases, 3 bases remained unmatched. The CDR3 coding sequence is TGTGCCAGCAGTTATACAGGGGGGCCCTACGAGCAGTACTTC. This sequence encodes CASSYTGGPYEQYF.

This clone was picked up many times. The rearrangement links TRBV15 to TRBJ1-4; a possible D gene is TRBD1 (5 bases). Germline CDR1 is LNHNV and CDR2 is YYDKDF (reference sequence). V lost 3 bases and J 4 bases, leaving 12 bases between the germline ends. The length of the CDR3 is 15 residues. CDR3 sequence: CATSRETAFNEKLFF. The CDR3 DNA sequence: TGTGCCACCAGCAGGGAGACAGCCTTTAATGAAAAACTGTTTTTT. Looking up the rest from reference TRBV15 and TRBJ1-4 gives the full variable domain: DAMVIQNPRYQVTQFGKPVTLSCSQTLNHNVMYWYQQKSSQAPKLLFHYYDKDFNNEADTPDNFQSRRPNTSFCFLDIRSPGLGDTAMYLCATSRETAFNEKLFFGSGTQLSVL.

This clone has a count of ten or more. The V and J genes are TRBV7-2 and TRBJ1-1; possible D gene TRBD1, 5 bases. Germline V lookup: CDR1 SGHTA, CDR2 FQGNSA. This CDR3 is 13 amino acids long. Trimming took off 6 bases at V and 1 base at J, with 9 bases between the two ends. The DNA of the CDR3 is TGTGCCAGCAGTTTTAGGGGGAACACTGAAGCTTTCTTT. Encoded protein: CASSFRGNTEAFF.

This clone was seen repeatedly, ten times or more. The chain has TRBV12-3 or TRBV12-4 and TRBJ2-7; D not resolved. The CDR3 covers 12 residues. V lost 1 base and J 1 base, leaving 2 bases between the germline ends. DNA of the CDR3: TGTGCCAGCAGTTTAGGGTCCTACGAGCAGTACTTC. Its protein product is CASSLGSYEQYF.

There are many counts of this clone. The V and J genes are TRBV19 and TRBJ2-3, with 7 bases matching TRBD2. Germline CDR1 LNHDA, CDR2 SQIVND (reference sequence). The length of the CDR3 is 15 residues. The J segment lost 2 bases and the V segment lost 8 bases, leaving 10 bases of the junction unmatched. CDR3 loop: CASWGGGLATDTQYF. The CDR3 region has the DNA TGTGCCAGTTGGGGGGGAGGGTTAGCCACAGATACGCAGTATTTT. The whole variable domain, remainder taken from reference TRBV19 and TRBJ2-3, is DGGITQSPKYLFRKEGQNVTLSCEQNLNHDAMYWYRQDPGQGLRLIYYSQIVNDFQKGDIAEGYSVSREKKESFPLTVTSAQKNPTAFYLCASWGGGLATDTQYFGPGTRLTVL.

This clone was seen only a few times. The junction departs from germline at one end; a sequencing error may be responsible. The chain recombines TRBV6-1 with TRBJ2-1, with D unclear. Germline CDR1 reads MNHNS; CDR2 reads SASEGT. The CDR3 extends over 13 amino acids. CDR3 sequence: CATSDPLGNEQFF. For the CDR3, the DNA is TGTGCCACCAGTGACCCACTTGGAAATGAGCAGTTCTTC.

This clone is judged medium-sized. The chain joins TRBV6-1 to TRBJ1-5; possibly TRBD1 for D (6 bases). Between the trimmed V and J ends, which lost 6 bases and 7 bases, there was a span of 16 bases. Germline assignment: CDR1 MNHNS and CDR2 SASEGT. This CDR3 spans 14 amino acids. CDR3 bases: TGTGCCAGCAGCCAGGGGTCTCCAGGACAGCCCCAGCATTTT. Translating it yields CASSQGSPGQPQHF.

The sample holds a few counts of this clone. Compared with germline, one end of the junction differs, possibly owing to a read error. The V gene is TRBV2, the J gene TRBJ2-7; D uncertain. CDR3 size: 11 residues. CDR1 SNHLY and CDR2 FYNNEI come from the germline V gene. The CDR3 nucleotides read TGTGCCAGCAGTGCCAGCTACGATCAGTACTTC. Residues: CASSASYDQYF.

The table lists this clone with many counts. The chain couples TRBV20-1 to TRBJ2-3, with D maybe TRBD1 (5 bases). The length of the CDR3 is 17 residues. Trimming took off 0 bases at V and 2 bases at J, with 18 bases between the two ends. Germline V lookup: CDR1 DFQATT, CDR2 SNEGSKA (reference sequence). The CDR3 loop reads CSARDPRQGTYTDTQYF. CDR3 DNA sequence: TGCAGTGCTAGAGATCCCAGGCAGGGCACCTACACAGATACGCAGTATTTT.

Points on this clone: A much bigger clone sits one base away, suggesting this may be a read error. This chain joins TRBV5-8 and TRBJ2-5; D gene uncertain. There are 11 residues in the CDR3. The germline CDR1 and CDR2 sequences are SGHTS and YDEGEE. V lost 1 base to trimming and J lost 5 bases, with 3 bases between them. CDR3 bases: TGTGCCAGCAGCTTGTTCGAGACCCAGTACTTC. Translating gives CASSLFETQYF.

This clone was detected a few times. This chain joins TRBV20-1 and TRBJ1-6; TRBD1 agrees at 7 bases. CDR1 is DFQATT and CDR2 is SNEGSKA in the germline V gene (reference sequence). The CDR3 sequence is 15 residues long. Trimming at V came to 0 bases and at J to 7 bases, leaving 6 bases not matched to a gene. The CDR3 loop is CSARDLGDSNSPLHF. CDR3 nucleotides: TGCAGTGCTAGAGATCTTGGGGACAGCAATTCACCCCTCCACTTT.

This clone has at least ten counts. The rearrangement uses TRBV2 and TRBJ2-3; no definite D call. CDR3 size: 12 residues. Germline V gene sequence: CDR1 SNHLY, CDR2 FYNNEI. Trimming removed 2 bases from V and 4 bases from J, with 4 bases in between. The CDR3 loop reads CASSEYPDTQYF. The CDR3 DNA sequence: TGTGCCAGCAGTGAATACCCAGATACGCAGTATTTT.

In the case of this clone: This clone may be a read error of a much larger clone one base away. The sample contains more than one DNA sequence encoding this CDR3. The V gene is TRBV5-4, the J gene TRBJ1-2; D perhaps matches TRBD1 (6 bases). This CDR3 spans 14 amino acids. The V gene's germline CDR1 is SGHNT and CDR2 YYREEE (reference sequence). V lost 4 bases and J 6 bases, leaving 16 bases between the germline ends. CDR3 sequence reads: CASSRGREGDGYTF. The CDR3 DNA is TGTGCCAGCAGCCGCGGTAGGGAGGGGGATGGCTACACCTTC.

The chain recombines TRBV15 with TRBJ2-2, with D possibly matching TRBD2 (6 bases). Germline V gene data show CDR1 as LNHNV and CDR2 as YYDKDF (reference sequence). The CDR3 has 16 amino acids. Between the trimmed V and J ends, which lost 3 bases and 1 base, there was a span of 12 bases. The CDR3 protein is CATSRGGRVNTGELFF. The CDR3 DNA is TGTGCCACCAGCAGGGGGGGACGGGTGAACACCGGGGAGCTGTTTTTT.

The table lists this clone with many counts. Other DNA sequences within the sample encode an identical CDR3. The genes are TRBV9 and TRBJ2-7; D perhaps matches TRBD2 (6 bases). V lost 6 bases and J 2 bases, leaving 15 bases between the germline ends. CDR1 is SGDLS, CDR2 YYNGEE, per germline. CDR3 length: 14 amino acids. CDR3 bases: TGTGCCAGCACCCCGGGAGTTGGGGCCTACGAGCAGTACTTC. It encodes CASTPGVGAYEQYF.

The chain uses TRBV20-1 and TRBJ1-5; D not resolved. CDR1 and CDR2 (germline): DFQATT, SNEGSKA (reference sequence). The CDR3 runs to 12 residues. V was shortened by 2 bases and J by 1 base, with 3 bases between the two germline ends. CDR3 in DNA: TGCAGTGCTAGACAAAGCAATCAGCCCCAGCATTTT. Protein product: CSARQSNQPQHF.

In this sample, this clone turned up a few times. J is TRBJ1-6 and V is TRBV6-2 or TRBV6-3; maybe TRBD1 (5 bases). Germline V lookup: CDR1 MNHEY, CDR2 SVGEGT. The CDR3 runs 12 residues. The V end lost 8 bases, the J end lost 9 bases, and 11 bases lay between the germline ends. The CDR3 nucleotides read TGTGCCAGCTTCCTGGGGGTTTCACCCCTCCACTTT. Amino acid sequence: CASFLGVSPLHF.

Comments on this clone: Other DNA sequences in the sample encode the same CDR3. This chain links TRBV20-1 with TRBJ2-7; D is uncertain. This CDR3 has 12 amino acids. The germline V gene encodes CDR1 DFQATT and CDR2 SNEGSKA (reference sequence). V was clipped by 5 bases and J by 7 bases, with 15 bases between them. The CDR3 DNA reads as TGCAGTGCTTCGAGAAGGGCTTATGAGCAGTACTTC. Translating gives CSASRRAYEQYF.

This clone was seen many times. The V gene is TRBV20-1, the J gene TRBJ1-3, with D possibly being TRBD1 (6 bases). The CDR3 totals 15 residues. V was shortened by 3 bases and J by 0 bases, with 12 bases between the two germline ends. Per germline, CDR1 DFQATT and CDR2 SNEGSKA (reference sequence). DNA for the CDR3: TGCAGTGCTAGGGGGGGGCACAGCTCTGGAAACACCATATATTTT. Translation gives CSARGGHSSGNTIYF.